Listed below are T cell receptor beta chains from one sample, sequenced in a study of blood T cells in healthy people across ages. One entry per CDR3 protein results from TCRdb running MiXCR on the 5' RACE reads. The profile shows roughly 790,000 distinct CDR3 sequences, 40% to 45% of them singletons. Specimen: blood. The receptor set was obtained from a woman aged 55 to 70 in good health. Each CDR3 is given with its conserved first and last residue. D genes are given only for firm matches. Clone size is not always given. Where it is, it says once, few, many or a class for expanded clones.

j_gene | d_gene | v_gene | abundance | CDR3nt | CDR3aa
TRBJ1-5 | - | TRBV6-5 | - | TGTGCCAGCAGTTCCACCCAGGGTGGCAATCAGCCCCAGCATTTT | CASSSTQGGNQPQHF
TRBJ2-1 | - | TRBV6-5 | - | TGTGCCAGCAGTTACTCGAGCCAGGGCGAGCAGTTCTTC | CASSYSSQGEQFF
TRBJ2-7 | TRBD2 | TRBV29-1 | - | TGCAGCGTACGGGGGGAGATGAGGGAGCAGTACTTC | CSVRGEMREQYF
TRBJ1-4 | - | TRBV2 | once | TGTGCCTTCCCCAGGGGCACCGGCACTAATGAAAAACTGTTTTTT | CAFPRGTGTNEKLFF
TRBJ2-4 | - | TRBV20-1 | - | TGCAGTGCTCCTACTAATACCAAAAACATTCAGTACTTC | CSAPTNTKNIQYF
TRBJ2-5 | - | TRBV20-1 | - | TGCAGTGCTAGAGACTCACCCTCGGTGGAGACCCAGTACTTC | CSARDSPSVETQYF
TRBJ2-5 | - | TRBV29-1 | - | TGCAGCGTCCCAGGAGGGGAAGAGACCCAGTACTTC | CSVPGGEETQYF
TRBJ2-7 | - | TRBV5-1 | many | TGCGCCAGCAGCTCCCACGACGGATACGAGCAGTACTTC | CASSSHDGYEQYF
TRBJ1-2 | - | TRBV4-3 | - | TGCGCCAGCAGCCAAGGCCAGGCAGCTGTGGACTATGGCTACACCTTC | CASSQGQAAVDYGYTF
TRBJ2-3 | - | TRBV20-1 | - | TGCAGTGCTAGGAGAGGGTTGATAGGGGCCGCAGCCGACTGGAATACGCAGTATTTT | CSARRGLIGAAADWNTQYF
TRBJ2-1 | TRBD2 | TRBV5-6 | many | TGTGCCAGCAGCTTAGCGACCGGGACTAGGCTCAATGAGCAGTTCTTC | CASSLATGTRLNEQFF
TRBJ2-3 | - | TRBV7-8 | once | TGTGCCAGCAGCCCCGTAGGGGAGACTGCAGATACGCAGTATTTT | CASSPVGETADTQYF
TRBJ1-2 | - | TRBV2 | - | TGTGCCAGCAAGCTCACAGGAGCTAACTATGGCTACACCTTC | CASKLTGANYGYTF
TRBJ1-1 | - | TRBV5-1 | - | TGCGTCAGCACCCTGGGGGAGAACACTGAAGCTTTCTTT | CVSTLGENTEAFF
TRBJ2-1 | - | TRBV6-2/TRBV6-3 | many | TGTGCCAGCAGTTACTCCGACGGTAACAATGAGCAGTTCTTC | CASSYSDGNNEQFF
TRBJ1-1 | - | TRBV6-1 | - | TGTGCCAGCAGGGAAGGGAATCTGAACACTGAAGCTTTCTTT | CASREGNLNTEAFF
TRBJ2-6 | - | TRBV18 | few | TGTGCCAGCTCACCTTATCAAGCCTCCTCTGGGGCCAACGTCCTGACTTTC | CASSPYQASSGANVLTF
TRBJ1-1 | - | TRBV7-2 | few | TGTGCCAGCAGCTTACAGTACACTGAAGCTTTCTTT | CASSLQYTEAFF
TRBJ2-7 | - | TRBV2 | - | TGTGCCAGCACTTCTCAGGGCGGAGTCTACGAGCAGTACTTC | CASTSQGGVYEQYF
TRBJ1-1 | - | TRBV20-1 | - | TGCAGTGCTAGAGACGAGACATCTGGGAACACTGAAGCTTTCTTT | CSARDETSGNTEAFF
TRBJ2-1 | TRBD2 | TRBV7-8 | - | TGTGCCAGCAGCTTAAAAGTGTTAGCGGGAGGCAATGAGCAGTTCTTC | CASSLKVLAGGNEQFF
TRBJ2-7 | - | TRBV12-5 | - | TGTGCTAGTGGTTTGGGGACAGTGGACTACAATGAGCAGTACTTC | CASGLGTVDYNEQYF
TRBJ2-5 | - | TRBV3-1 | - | TGTGCCAGCAGCCAGATGACAAGGCCACAAGAGACCCAGTACTTC | CASSQMTRPQETQYF
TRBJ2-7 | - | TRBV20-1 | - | TGCAGTGCTAGAGATGTCGCAGGGGCCTACGAGCAGTACTTC | CSARDVAGAYEQYF
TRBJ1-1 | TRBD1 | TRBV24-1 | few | TGTGCCACCAGTGATCCCCGACAGGGGAACACTGAAGCTTTCTTT | CATSDPRQGNTEAFF
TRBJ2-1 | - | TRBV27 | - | TGTGCCAGCAGTCCCAGACAGGTCGCCAATGAGCAGTTCTTC | CASSPRQVANEQFF
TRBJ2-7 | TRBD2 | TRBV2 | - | TGTGCCAGCACCCCGACTATAAGCGGGGGCTGGGGAGAGCAGTACTTC | CASTPTISGGWGEQYF
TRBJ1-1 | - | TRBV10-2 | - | TGCGCCAGCAGGGGAATGAACACTGAAGCTTTCTTT | CASRGMNTEAFF
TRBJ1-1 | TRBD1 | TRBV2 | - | TGTGCCAGCAGGGGGACAGGGGGGCAAAACACTGAAGCTTTCTTT | CASRGTGGQNTEAFF
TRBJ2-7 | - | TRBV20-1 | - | TGCAGTGCTTCAAAGATGGCGGGTTACGAGCAGTACTTC | CSASKMAGYEQYF
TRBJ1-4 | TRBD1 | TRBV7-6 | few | TGTGCCAGCAGCTTAGAACAGGGGCCGTCAAATGAAAAACTGTTTTTT | CASSLEQGPSNEKLFF
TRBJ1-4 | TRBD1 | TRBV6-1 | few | TGTGCCAGCAGTCGCGGGACAGGGTTCGGTGAAAAACTGTTTTTT | CASSRGTGFGEKLFF
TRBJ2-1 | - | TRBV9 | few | TGTGCCAGCAGCGTAGGCGGGCCCCTCTACAATGAGCAGTTCTTC | CASSVGGPLYNEQFF
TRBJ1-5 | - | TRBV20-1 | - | TGCGGTGCTAGAGAGGTAAAGGGCGGTCAGCCCCAGCATTTT | CGAREVKGGQPQHF
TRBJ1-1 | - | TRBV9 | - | TGTGCCAGCAGCGTTTTGACAGGTAACACTGAAGCTTTCTTT | CASSVLTGNTEAFF
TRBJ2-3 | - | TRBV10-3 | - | TGTGCCATCAGTGACTCTAGCGGCACAGATACGCAGTATTTT | CAISDSSGTDTQYF
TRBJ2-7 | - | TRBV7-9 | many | TGTGCCAGCAGCCGGGTGGTGTACGAGCAGTACTTC | CASSRVVYEQYF
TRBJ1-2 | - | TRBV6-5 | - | TGTGCCAGCAGGTTAAAGGGGACGAGGAATGGCTACACCTTC | CASRLKGTRNGYTF
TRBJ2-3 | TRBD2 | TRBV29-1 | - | TGCAGCGTTGTGGGGGATTGGACTAGCGGGGAAACAGATACGCAGTATTTT | CSVVGDWTSGETDTQYF
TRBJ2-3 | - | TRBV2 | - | TGTGCCAGCAGGGTCGGTCCAGATACGCAGTATTTT | CASRVGPDTQYF
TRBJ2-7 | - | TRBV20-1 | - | TGCAGTGCTAGAGACCCCCTTGGCAGGTCAGAGGCCTACGAGCAGTACTTC | CSARDPLGRSEAYEQYF
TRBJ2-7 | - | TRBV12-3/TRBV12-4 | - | TGTGCCAGCAGTCACTCCCTCCTACCCTCCTCTTCCTACGAGCAGTACTTC | CASSHSLLPSSSYEQYF
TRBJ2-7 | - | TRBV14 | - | TGTGCCAGCAGCCAAGATCACGGCTACCACTACGAGCAGTACTTC | CASSQDHGYHYEQYF
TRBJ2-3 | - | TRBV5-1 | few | TGCGCCAGCAGCTTGGCTGGTTCAGGTTTTGCTAGCACAGATACGCAGTATTTT | CASSLAGSGFASTDTQYF
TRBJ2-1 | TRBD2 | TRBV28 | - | TGTGCCAGCACGTCAGTTGCGGGAGGTGCCTACAATGAGCAGTTCTTC | CASTSVAGGAYNEQFF
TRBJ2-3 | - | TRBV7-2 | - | TGTGCCAGCAGCTCAGGGACTTCCGGTGATACGCAGTATTTT | CASSSGTSGDTQYF